Listed below are T cell receptor beta chains from one sample, sequenced in a study of T cells in Graves' hyperthyroidism and ophthalmopathy. TCRdb passed the multiplex PCR reads through MiXCR, listing each CDR3 protein once. This table holds 300,000 to 400,000 distinct CDR3 sequences, around 20% found once. The sample was blood. The origin of the receptors is a woman between 45 and 60 years old with Graves' hyperthyroidism. The CDR3 runs from the conserved cysteine through the conserved F or W. D genes are given only for firm matches. Expanded clones are given a class, and other clones once, few, many or no size at all.

v_gene	j_gene	d_gene	len	abundance	CDR3nt	CDR3aa
TRBV10-3	TRBJ1-5	NA	12	many	TGTGCCATCAGTGAAGGGAATCAGCCCCAGCATTTT	CAISEGNQPQHF
TRBV7-9	TRBJ1-5	NA	17	few	TGTGCCAGCAGCTCTTCAGGCCTCGGTAGTGGCAATCAGCCCCAGCATTTT	CASSSSGLGSGNQPQHF
TRBV9	TRBJ2-5	TRBD1	16	few	TGTGCCAGCAGCGAAGGGGGGGGACAGGGTTGGGAGACCCAGTACTTC	CASSEGGGQGWETQYF
TRBV12-3/TRBV12-4	TRBJ2-3	NA	11	few	TGTGCCAGCACCGCCGGAGATACGCAGTATTTT	CASTAGDTQYF
TRBV7-2	TRBJ2-1	TRBD2	20	few	TGTGCCAGCAGCTTCCGGCTCGGACTAGCGGGTCAAGTCCCTTACAATGAGCAGTTCTTC	CASSFRLGLAGQVPYNEQFF
TRBV7-2	TRBJ1-3	TRBD1	16	NA	TGTGCCAGCAGCTTAACAGGGGCTAGCTCTGGAAACACCATATATTTT	CASSLTGASSGNTIYF
TRBV6-2/TRBV6-3	TRBJ2-2	NA	16	few	TGTGCCAGCAGTTACTCCACCTTGGGGAACACCGGGGAGCTGTTTTTT	CASSYSTLGNTGELFF
TRBV11-3	TRBJ1-4	TRBD1	14	NA	TGTGCCAGCAGCAGACAGGGCACGGGTGAAAAACTGTTTTTT	CASSRQGTGEKLFF
TRBV20-1	TRBJ2-7	NA	14	few	TGCAGTGCCCCCCCAGCGGTGAGCTCCTACGAGCAGTACTTC	CSAPPAVSSYEQYF
TRBV7-9	TRBJ1-2	NA	15	NA	TGTGCCAGCAGCTTAGTGGCAGGGACGGAGGGTGGCTACACCTTC	CASSLVAGTEGGYTF
TRBV28	TRBJ2-5	NA	15	NA	TGTGCCAGCAGTTCTGGACCTTGGTACCAAGAGACCCAGTACTTC	CASSSGPWYQETQYF
TRBV11-3	TRBJ1-1	NA	15	many	TGTGCCAGCAGCTTAAGACCTTACCTAAACACTGAAGCTTTCTTT	CASSLRPYLNTEAFF
TRBV10-3	TRBJ2-7	NA	17	few	TGTGCCATCAGTGACGGGGGACGGCTAGAGCCTGTTTACGAGCAGTACTTC	CAISDGGRLEPVYEQYF
TRBV9	TRBJ1-5	TRBD1	17	NA	TGTGCCAGGAAAAACAGGGGTCTTATTGATAGCAATCAGCCCCAGCATTTT	CARKNRGLIDSNQPQHF
TRBV28	TRBJ1-1	NA	15	many	TGTGCCAGCAGTGGGATCAGGGCCGGGGGAACTGAAGCTTTCTTT	CASSGIRAGGTEAFF
TRBV7-3	TRBJ2-1	NA	15	NA	TGTGCCAGCAGCTTAGTCGGGACACCTTACAATGAGCAGTTCTTC	CASSLVGTPYNEQFF
TRBV20-1	TRBJ2-5	NA	17	NA	TGCAGTGCTAGAGATGTGGCCCTTGCGGGCCAGGGTGAGACCCAGTACTTC	CSARDVALAGQGETQYF
TRBV20-1	TRBJ2-5	NA	11	many	TGCAGTGCTCGGCAGGGGGAGACCCAGTACTTC	CSARQGETQYF
TRBV20-1	TRBJ1-1	NA	13	many	TGCAGTGCAACAACATCGGGTAACACTGAAGCTTTCTTT	CSATTSGNTEAFF
TRBV30	TRBJ1-5	NA	15	many	TGTGCCTGGAGTTCCCCAGGGCAGGGGTTTCAGCCCCAGCATTTT	CAWSSPGQGFQPQHF
TRBV15	TRBJ1-1	TRBD1	15	many	TGTGCCACCCGCGGGGACAGGGGTCGGAACACTGAAGCTTTCTTT	CATRGDRGRNTEAFF
TRBV6-1	TRBJ2-7	TRBD2	15	few	TGTGCCAGCAGTGAAGGGACTAGCGGGAGTTACGAGCAGTACTTC	CASSEGTSGSYEQYF
TRBV7-6	TRBJ1-3	NA	13	NA	TGTGCCAGCAGCTTAGCGGCTGGAAACACCATATATTTT	CASSLAAGNTIYF
TRBV12-3/TRBV12-4	TRBJ2-2	TRBD2	17	few	TGTGCCAGCAGCTCCGATGAGGGCGGGAGATTCACCGGGGAGCTGTTTTTT	CASSSDEGGRFTGELFF
TRBV30	TRBJ2-7	NA	13	few	TGTGCCTGGAGTGTTAGAAGGGTTGGGGAGCAGTACTTC	CAWSVRRVGEQYF
TRBV7-9	TRBJ2-7	TRBD1	17	many	TGTGCCAGCAGCCAGTCCCATAACCGGGACAGCGACTACGAGCAGTACTTC	CASSQSHNRDSDYEQYF
TRBV5-1	TRBJ1-4	TRBD1	16	few	TGCGCCAGCAGACTCTCCGGGACAGGTCTTTCTGAAAAACTGTTTTTT	CASRLSGTGLSEKLFF
TRBV12-3/TRBV12-4	TRBJ2-7	NA	12	many	TGTGCCAGCAGTTTCGGTCTCAACGAGCAGTACTTC	CASSFGLNEQYF
TRBV28	TRBJ2-7	NA	13	many	TGTGCCAGCAGTCCCGCCGGGAGTGGGGAGCAGTACTTC	CASSPAGSGEQYF
TRBV28	TRBJ2-1	TRBD2	14	many	TGTGCCAGCAGGGGACTAGCGGGATGGAATGAGCAGTTCTTC	CASRGLAGWNEQFF